The 14 T cell receptor beta chains presented below share a single source sample, sequenced in a study of regulatory and conventional T cells in RAG deficiency. Blood CD4+ CD25-low CD127-high conventional T cells supplied the genomic DNA template. Measured with immunoSEQ multiplex PCR; TCRdb has only the in-frame clones, and not every one. The profile shows 29,000 or so clones, about 95% of them singletons. The sample was also linked to a second study, of regulatory T cells. That paper states: The PCR used 52 TRBV and 13 TRBJ primers.

Sequencing was carried out using CD25- CD4+ T cells sorted from blood. The receptor source for this set is a human donor in good health.

J is TRBJ1-1 and V is TRBV5-1; weak D call: TRBD1 (6 bases). The CDR3 length is 15 residues. Between the trimmed V and J ends, which lost 6 bases and 0 bases, there was a span of 15 bases. In germline, CDR1 is SGHRS, CDR2 YFSETQ. For the CDR3, the DNA is TGCGCCAGCAACCGAGAGGGGGTTGTGAACACTGAAGCTTTCTTT. Encoded protein: CASNREGVVNTEAFF. Together with reference TRBV5-1 and TRBJ1-1, the CDR3 gives the full variable domain: KAGVTQTPRYLIKTRGQQVTLSCSPISGHRSVSWYQQTPGQGLQFLFEYFSETQRNKGNFPGRFSGRQFSNSRSEMNVSTLELGDSALYLCASNREGVVNTEAFFGQGTRLTVV.

The chain couples TRBV20-1 to TRBJ1-1; no definite D call. Trimming stripped 1 base from V and 5 bases from J, with 5 bases between. CDR3 length: 11 residues. The germline V gene has CDR1 DFQATT and CDR2 SNEGSKA (reference sequence). CDR3 protein: CSARVNTEAFF. Here the CDR3 DNA reads TGCAGTGCTAGAGTTAATACTGAAGCTTTCTTT.

The chain combines TRBV5-5 with TRBJ1-2; tentative D call: TRBD1 (5 bases). The CDR3 length is 15 residues. The V gene lost 0 bases and the J gene lost 0 bases, with 9 bases spanning the gap. The germline V gene has CDR1 SGHKS and CDR2 YYEKEE (reference sequence). The CDR3 nucleotides read TGTGCCAGCAGCTTGGATCGGGGGGCTAACTATGGCTACACCTTC. It yields the protein CASSLDRGANYGYTF. The variable domain in full, with the rest retrieved from reference TRBV5-5 and TRBJ1-2, is DAGVTQSPTHLIKTRGQQVTLRCSPISGHKSVSWYQQVLGQGPQFIFQYYEKEERGRGNFPDRFSARQFPNYSSELNVNALLLGDSALYLCASSLDRGANYGYTFGSGTRLTVV.

In this sample, this clone turned up once. Other nucleotide sequences from this sample produce the same CDR3. The CDR3 bases are TGTGCCAGTAACCAAGTCGTTACGGGTTCCCCCCTCCACTTT. Its translation: CASNQVVTGSPLHF. The chain uses TRBV19 and TRBJ1-6; D ambiguous. The CDR3 is 14 amino acids. Germline-derived CDR1 and CDR2 are LNHDA and SQIVND (reference sequence). V shed 7 bases and J shed 13 bases, with 20 bases lying between them. Supplemented by reference TRBV19 and TRBJ1-6, the full variable domain reads DGGITQSPKYLFRKEGQNVTLSCEQNLNHDAMYWYRQDPGQGLRLIYYSQIVNDFQKGDIAEGYSVSREKKESFPLTVTSAQKNPTAFYLCASNQVVTGSPLHFGNGTRLTVT.

The count of this clone is one. V usage is TRBV7-9 and J usage is TRBJ2-7; TRBD2 is a possible D gene (5 bases). From germline, CDR1 is SEHNR and CDR2 FQNEAQ (reference sequence). The CDR3 runs 17 residues. The V end was cut by 6 bases, the J end by 6 bases, with 27 bases between. CDR3 loop: CASSLVRAGTQVGEQYF. CDR3 sequence (DNA): TGTGCCAGCAGTTTGGTGCGGGCGGGCACTCAGGTGGGCGAGCAGTACTTC.

The genes are TRBV10-1 and TRBJ2-3, with D unclear. This CDR3 spans 13 amino acids. V gave up 4 bases and J gave up 0 bases, with 5 bases separating them. Germline CDR1 and CDR2: WNHNN and SYGVQD (reference sequence). The CDR3 DNA is TGCGCCAGCAGTGCGGTGAGCACAGATACGCAGTATTTT. It encodes CASSAVSTDTQYF.

The chain joins TRBV6-5 to TRBJ1-2, with 7 positions matching TRBD1. CDR3 length: 13 residues. V was pared by 4 bases and J by 4 bases, with 3 bases of the junction left unmatched. Germline V CDR1 and CDR2: MNHEY, SVGAGI. CDR3 bases: TGTGCCAGCAGTTTCGACAGGGCCTATGGCTACACCTTC. Its protein is CASSFDRAYGYTF.

This sequence joins TRBV5-1 and TRBJ2-7; 10 bases match TRBD1. The junction had 11 bases not matched to a gene; V was cut back by 0 bases and J by 5 bases. CDR3 length: 17 amino acids. Germline lookup yields CDR1 SGHRS and CDR2 YFSETQ. CDR3 sequence (DNA): TGCGCCAGCAGCTTGGGCCCCCCGGGACAGGGGTCCCACGAGCAGTACTTC. This codes for CASSLGPPGQGSHEQYF.

Turning to this clone: The sample contains more than one DNA sequence encoding this CDR3. The chain has TRBV7-3 and TRBJ1-2; D not certain. Germline CDR1 is SGHTA and CDR2 is FQGTGA. The CDR3 is 14 amino acids. V was trimmed by 2 bases and J by 5 bases, leaving 12 bases between them. CDR3 in DNA: TGTGCCAGCAGCTTAGGGAGTTTTGAGTATGGCTACACCTTC. It specifies CASSLGSFEYGYTF.

V and J are TRBV5-4 and TRBJ1-4; the D gene is possibly TRBD1 (6 bases). Germline V gene data show CDR1 as SGHNT and CDR2 as YYREEE (reference sequence). V was trimmed by 4 bases and J by 8 bases, leaving 24 bases between them. This CDR3 has 17 amino acids. DNA of the CDR3: TGTGCCAGCAGCCTCGGGGACCAGGGGCGCTCCGGAGAAAAACTGTTTTTT. It specifies CASSLGDQGRSGEKLFF.

J is TRBJ2-3 and V is TRBV5-1, with D possibly being TRBD1 (5 bases). Germline lookup yields CDR1 SGHRS and CDR2 YFSETQ. The CDR3 spans 14 residues. The ends were cut back, 1 base at V and 3 bases at J, with 9 bases in the middle. In DNA, the CDR3 is TGCGCCAGCAGCTTGAAAGGGGCGACAGATACGCAGTATTTT. Its translation is CASSLKGATDTQYF.

The chain couples TRBV5-1 to TRBJ1-2; 8 bases match TRBD1. With 4 bases clipped from V and 9 bases from J, the junction kept 8 bases outside the gene matches. There are 13 residues in the CDR3. Germline values: CDR1 SGHRS, CDR2 YFSETQ. CDR3 loop: CASSPPTGDRYTF. The CDR3 nucleotides are TGCGCCAGCAGCCCCCCGACAGGGGATCGCTACACCTTC. Complete variable domain (other parts from reference TRBV5-1 and TRBJ1-2): KAGVTQTPRYLIKTRGQQVTLSCSPISGHRSVSWYQQTPGQGLQFLFEYFSETQRNKGNFPGRFSGRQFSNSRSEMNVSTLELGDSALYLCASSPPTGDRYTFGSGTRLTVV.

The chain couples TRBV9 to TRBJ2-3, with 8 bases that match TRBD1. Germline CDR1 is SGDLS and CDR2 is YYNGEE. The CDR3 runs to 15 residues. V was pared by 3 bases and J by 0 bases, with 3 bases of the junction left unmatched. CDR3 residues: CASSGGQASTDTQYF. CDR3 nucleotides: TGTGCCAGCAGCGGGGGACAGGCTAGCACAGATACGCAGTATTTT.

The chain uses TRBV10-3 and TRBJ2-7; D is unresolved. This CDR3 is built from 15 residues. V was trimmed by 6 bases and J by 2 bases, leaving 17 bases between them. Germline CDR1 ENHRY, CDR2 SYGVKD. CDR3 region: CAISASTQATYEQYF. CDR3 coding DNA: TGTGCCATCAGCGCTTCGACACAAGCCACCTACGAGCAGTACTTC.